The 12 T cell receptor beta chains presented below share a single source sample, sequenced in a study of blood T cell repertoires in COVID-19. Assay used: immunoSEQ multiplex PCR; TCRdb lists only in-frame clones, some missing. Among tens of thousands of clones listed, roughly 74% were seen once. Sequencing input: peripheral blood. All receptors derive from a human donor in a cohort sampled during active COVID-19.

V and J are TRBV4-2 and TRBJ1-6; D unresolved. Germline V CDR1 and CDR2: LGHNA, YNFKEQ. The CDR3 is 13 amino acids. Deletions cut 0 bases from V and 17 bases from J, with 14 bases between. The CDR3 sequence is CASSQDHLAAIHF. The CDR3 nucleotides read TGTGCCAGCAGCCAAGATCATTTGGCCGCCATCCACTTT.

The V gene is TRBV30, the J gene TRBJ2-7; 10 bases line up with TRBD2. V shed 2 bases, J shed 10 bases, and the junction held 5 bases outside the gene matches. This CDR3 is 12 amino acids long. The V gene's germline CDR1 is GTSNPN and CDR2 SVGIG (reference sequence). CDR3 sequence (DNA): TGTGCCTGGAGTTCGGGACTAGCGTTACAGTACTTC. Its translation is CAWSSGLALQYF.

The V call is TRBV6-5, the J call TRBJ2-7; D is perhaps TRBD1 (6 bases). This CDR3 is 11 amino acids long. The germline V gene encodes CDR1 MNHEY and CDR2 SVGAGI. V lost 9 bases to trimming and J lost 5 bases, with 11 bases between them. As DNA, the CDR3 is TGTGCCAGTCATGGGGGCCACGAGCAGTACTTC. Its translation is CASHGGHEQYF.

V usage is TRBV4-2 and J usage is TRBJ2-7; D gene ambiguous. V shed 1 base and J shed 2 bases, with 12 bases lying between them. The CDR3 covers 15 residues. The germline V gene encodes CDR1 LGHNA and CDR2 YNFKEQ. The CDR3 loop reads CASSQAYLDTYEQYF. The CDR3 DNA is TGTGCCAGCAGCCAAGCCTATCTTGACACCTACGAGCAGTACTTC.

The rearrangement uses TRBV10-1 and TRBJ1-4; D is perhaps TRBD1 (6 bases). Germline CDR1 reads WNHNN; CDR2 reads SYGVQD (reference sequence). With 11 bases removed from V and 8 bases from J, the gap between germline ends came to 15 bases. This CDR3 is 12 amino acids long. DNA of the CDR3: TGCGCCGGTACAGGGCTCAGGGAAAAACTGTTTTTT. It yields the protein CAGTGLREKLFF.

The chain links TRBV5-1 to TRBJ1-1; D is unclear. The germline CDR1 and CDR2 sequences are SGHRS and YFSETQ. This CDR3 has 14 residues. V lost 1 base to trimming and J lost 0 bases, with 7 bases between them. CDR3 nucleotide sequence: TGCGCCAGCAGCTTGACAGCTTTGAACACTGAAGCTTTCTTT. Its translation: CASSLTALNTEAFF.

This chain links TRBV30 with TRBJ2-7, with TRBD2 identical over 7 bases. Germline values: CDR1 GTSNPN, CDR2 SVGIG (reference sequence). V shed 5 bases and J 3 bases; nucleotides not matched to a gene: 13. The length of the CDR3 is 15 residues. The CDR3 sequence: CAWLRRLADIYEQYF. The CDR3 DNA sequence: TGTGCCTGGTTGAGGCGGCTAGCGGACATCTACGAGCAGTACTTC. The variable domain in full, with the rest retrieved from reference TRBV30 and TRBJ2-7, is SQTIHQWPATLVQPVGSPLSLECTVEGTSNPNLYWYRQAAGRGLQLLFYSVGIGQISSEVPQNLSASRPQDRQFILSSKKLLLSDSGFYLCAWLRRLADIYEQYFGPGTRLTVT.

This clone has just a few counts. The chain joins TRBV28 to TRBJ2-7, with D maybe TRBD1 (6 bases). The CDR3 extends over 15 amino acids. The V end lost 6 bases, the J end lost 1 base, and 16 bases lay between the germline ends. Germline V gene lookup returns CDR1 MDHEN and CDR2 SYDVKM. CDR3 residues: CASRTEDRMSYEQYF. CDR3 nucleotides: TGTGCCAGCAGGACTGAGGACAGAATGTCCTACGAGCAGTACTTC.

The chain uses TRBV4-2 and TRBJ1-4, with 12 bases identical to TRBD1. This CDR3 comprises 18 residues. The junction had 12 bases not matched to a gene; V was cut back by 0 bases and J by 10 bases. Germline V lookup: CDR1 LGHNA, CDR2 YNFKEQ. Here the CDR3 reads CASSQEGHPGQGAVKLFF. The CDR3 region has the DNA TGTGCCAGCAGCCAAGAAGGGCACCCGGGACAGGGGGCTGTAAAACTGTTTTTT.

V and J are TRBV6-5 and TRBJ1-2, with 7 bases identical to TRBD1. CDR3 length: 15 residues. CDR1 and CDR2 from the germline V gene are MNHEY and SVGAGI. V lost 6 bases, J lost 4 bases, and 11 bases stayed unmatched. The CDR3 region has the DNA TGTGCCAGCAGCCCCACATCGGACAGGTCCTATGGCTACACCTTC. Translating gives CASSPTSDRSYGYTF.

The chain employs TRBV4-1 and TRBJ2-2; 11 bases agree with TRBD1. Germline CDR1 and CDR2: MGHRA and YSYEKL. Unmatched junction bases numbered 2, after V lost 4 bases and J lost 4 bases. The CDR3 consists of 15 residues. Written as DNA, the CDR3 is TGCGCCAGCAGCCCCGGGACAGGGGGCACCGGGGAGCTGTTTTTT. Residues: CASSPGTGGTGELFF.

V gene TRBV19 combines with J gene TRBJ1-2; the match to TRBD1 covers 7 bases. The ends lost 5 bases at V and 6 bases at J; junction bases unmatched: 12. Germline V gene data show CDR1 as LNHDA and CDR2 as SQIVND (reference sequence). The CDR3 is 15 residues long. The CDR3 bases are TGTGCCAGTAGTTTCCACCGGGACAGAGGAAATGGCTACACCTTC. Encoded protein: CASSFHRDRGNGYTF.